This T cell receptor (beta chain) was sequenced during a study of blood T cell repertoires in COVID-19. Overall study context: Donors in the United States, Italy and Spain gave samples during acute or convalescent COVID-19. PBMCs, B-cell-depleted T cells, or T cells provided the cDNA or gDNA that made up the material.

The CDR3 extends over 16 amino acids. The ends lost 2 bases at V and 6 bases at J; junction bases unmatched: 9. From germline, CDR1 is MNHEY and CDR2 SMNVEV (reference sequence). Original data processing: Counts of nucleated cells, estimated from reference gene primer amplification, were obtained. Produced via immunoSEQ multiplex PCR; TCRdb's table is partial and in-frame only. D and trimming were read from the DNA, whereas the V and J calls and clone size are those reported in that table. Of some 95,000 clones listed, roughly 72% are singletons. The chain uses TRBV27 and TRBJ2-3; 9 bases fit TRBD1. The source is a man aged 65 to 85 with acute or convalescent COVID-19. The sample was peripheral blood. The chain's CDR3 is CASSLRSTGGADTQYF. The DNA for the CDR3 is TGTGCCAGCAGTTTACGGTCCACAGGGGGCGCGGATACGCAGTATTTT.